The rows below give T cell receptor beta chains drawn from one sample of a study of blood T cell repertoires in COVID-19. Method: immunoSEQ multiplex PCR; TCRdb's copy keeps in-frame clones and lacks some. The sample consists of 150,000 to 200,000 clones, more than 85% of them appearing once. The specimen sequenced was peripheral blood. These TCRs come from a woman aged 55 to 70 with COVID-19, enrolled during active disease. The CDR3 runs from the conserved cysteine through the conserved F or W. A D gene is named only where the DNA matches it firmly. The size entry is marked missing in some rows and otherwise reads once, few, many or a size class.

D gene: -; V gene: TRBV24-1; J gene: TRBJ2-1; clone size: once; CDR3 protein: CATSDPMTTNNEQFF; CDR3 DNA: TGTGCCACCAGTGATCCTATGACAACCAACAATGAGCAGTTCTTC
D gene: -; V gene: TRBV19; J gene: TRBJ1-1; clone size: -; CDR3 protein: CASRIRGGGFTEAFF; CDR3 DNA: TGTGCCAGTAGGATTCGGGGAGGGGGGTTCACTGAAGCTTTCTTT
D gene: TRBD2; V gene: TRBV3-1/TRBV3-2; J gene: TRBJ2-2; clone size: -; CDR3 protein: CATGRGPNTGELFF; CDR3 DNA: TGTGCCACTGGGAGGGGCCCGAACACCGGGGAGCTGTTTTTT
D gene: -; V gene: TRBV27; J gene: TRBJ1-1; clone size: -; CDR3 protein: CASSPFGSKTWNTEAFF; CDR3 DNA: TGTGCCAGCAGTCCTTTTGGCAGCAAGACATGGAACACTGAAGCTTTCTTT
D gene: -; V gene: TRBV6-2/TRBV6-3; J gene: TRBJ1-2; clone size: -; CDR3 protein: CASSLSGRVRLDGYTF; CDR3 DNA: TGTGCCAGCAGTCTTTCGGGCAGGGTGAGGTTGGACGGCTACACCTTC
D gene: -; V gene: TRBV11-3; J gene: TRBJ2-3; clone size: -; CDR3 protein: CASSLATGTDTQYF; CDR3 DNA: TGTGCCAGCAGCTTAGCTACAGGAACAGATACGCAGTATTTT
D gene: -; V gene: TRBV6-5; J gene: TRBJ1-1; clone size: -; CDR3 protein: CASMGGRATEAFF; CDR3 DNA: TGTGCCAGCATGGGAGGGAGGGCGACTGAAGCTTTCTTT
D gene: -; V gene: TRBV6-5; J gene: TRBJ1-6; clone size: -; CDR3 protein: CASKFSQTRSPLHF; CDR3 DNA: TGTGCCAGCAAGTTCAGCCAGACCAGGTCACCCCTCCACTTT
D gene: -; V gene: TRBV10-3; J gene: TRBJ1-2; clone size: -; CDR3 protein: CAISEPRRLRHGYTF; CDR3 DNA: TGTGCCATCAGTGAGCCAAGACGCCTCAGGCATGGCTACACCTTC
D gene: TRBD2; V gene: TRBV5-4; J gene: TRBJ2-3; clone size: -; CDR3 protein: CASSPSSGGADTQYF; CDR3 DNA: TGTGCCAGCAGTCCCTCTAGCGGGGGTGCAGATACGCAGTATTTT
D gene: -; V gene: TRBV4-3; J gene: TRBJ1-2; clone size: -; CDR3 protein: CASSHGRDYGYTF; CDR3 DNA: TGCGCCAGCAGCCATGGCAGGGACTATGGCTACACCTTC
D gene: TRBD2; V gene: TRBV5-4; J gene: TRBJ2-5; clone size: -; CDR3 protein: CASSHPDMRGTETQYF; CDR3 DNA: TGTGCCAGCAGCCACCCGGACATGCGGGGGACAGAGACCCAGTACTTC
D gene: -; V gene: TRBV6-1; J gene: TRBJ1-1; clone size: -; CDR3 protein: CASSDPQVNTEAFF; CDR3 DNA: TGTGCCAGCAGTGATCCCCAGGTTAACACTGAAGCTTTCTTT
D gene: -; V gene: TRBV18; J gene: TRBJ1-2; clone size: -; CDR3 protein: CASSPQAGYTF; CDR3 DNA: TGTGCCAGCTCACCTCAAGCTGGCTACACCTTC
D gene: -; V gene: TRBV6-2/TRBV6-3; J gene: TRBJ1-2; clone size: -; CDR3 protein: CASGRPTATLNYGYTF; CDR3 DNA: TGTGCCAGCGGCCGGCCCACAGCAACTTTAAACTATGGCTACACCTTC
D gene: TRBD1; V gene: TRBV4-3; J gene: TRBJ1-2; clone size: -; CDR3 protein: CASSQTGGGDGYTF; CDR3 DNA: TGCGCCAGCAGCCAAACAGGGGGCGGTGATGGCTACACCTTC
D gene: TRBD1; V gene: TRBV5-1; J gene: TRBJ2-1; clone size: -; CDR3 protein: CASSLGTGGYNEQFF; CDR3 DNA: TGCGCCAGCAGCCTCGGGACAGGGGGATACAATGAGCAGTTCTTC
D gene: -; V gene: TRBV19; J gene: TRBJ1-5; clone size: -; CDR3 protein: CASSAQGGQPQHF; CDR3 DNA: TGTGCCAGTAGTGCACAGGGCGGGCAGCCCCAGCATTTT
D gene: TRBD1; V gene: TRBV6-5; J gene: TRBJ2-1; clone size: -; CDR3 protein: CASSRGQNYNEQFF; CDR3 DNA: TGTGCCAGCAGCCGGGGACAGAACTACAATGAGCAGTTCTTC
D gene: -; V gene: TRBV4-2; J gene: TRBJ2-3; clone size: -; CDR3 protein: CASSQATPSTDTQYF; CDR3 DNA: TGTGCCAGCAGCCAAGCAACACCGAGCACAGATACGCAGTATTTT
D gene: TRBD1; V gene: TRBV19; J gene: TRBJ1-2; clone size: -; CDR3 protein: CASKEMDRDNYGYTF; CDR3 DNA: TGTGCCAGTAAGGAGATGGACAGGGATAACTATGGCTACACCTTC
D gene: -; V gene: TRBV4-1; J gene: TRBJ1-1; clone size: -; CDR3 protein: CASSQEWRGNTEAFF; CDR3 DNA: TGCGCCAGCAGCCAAGAATGGAGGGGGAACACTGAAGCTTTCTTT
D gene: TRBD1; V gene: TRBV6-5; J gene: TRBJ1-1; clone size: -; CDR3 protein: CASNYRGQTEAFF; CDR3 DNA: TGTGCCAGCAACTACAGGGGGCAAACTGAAGCTTTCTTT
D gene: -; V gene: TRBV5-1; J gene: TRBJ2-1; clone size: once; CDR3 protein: CASSSRDEQFF; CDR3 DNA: TGCGCCAGCAGCTCCCGGGATGAGCAGTTCTTC
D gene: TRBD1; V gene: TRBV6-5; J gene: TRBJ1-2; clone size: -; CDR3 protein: CASTRQGVDGYTF; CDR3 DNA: TGTGCCAGCACCAGACAGGGGGTCGATGGCTACACCTTC
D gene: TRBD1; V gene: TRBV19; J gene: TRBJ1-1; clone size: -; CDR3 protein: CASGTGTGGTEAFF; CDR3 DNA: TGTGCCAGTGGCACCGGGACAGGGGGGACTGAAGCTTTCTTT
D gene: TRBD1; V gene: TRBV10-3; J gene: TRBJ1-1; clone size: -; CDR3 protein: CAISESGGTGFYTEAFF; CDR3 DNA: TGTGCCATCAGTGAGTCGGGTGGGACAGGCTTTTACACTGAAGCTTTCTTT
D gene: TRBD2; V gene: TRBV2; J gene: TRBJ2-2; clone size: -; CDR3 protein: CASSEEASGDYTGELFF; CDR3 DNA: TGTGCCAGCAGTGAAGAGGCTAGCGGGGACTACACCGGGGAGCTGTTTTTT
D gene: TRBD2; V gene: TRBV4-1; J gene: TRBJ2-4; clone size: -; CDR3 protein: CASSQDGWRGAEDSQYF; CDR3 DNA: TGCGCCAGCAGCCAAGATGGTTGGCGGGGGGCTGAAGATTCTCAGTACTTC
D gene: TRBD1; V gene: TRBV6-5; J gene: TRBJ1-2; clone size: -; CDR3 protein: CASRPGQENYGYTF; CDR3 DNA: TGTGCCAGCAGGCCGGGACAGGAAAACTATGGCTACACCTTC
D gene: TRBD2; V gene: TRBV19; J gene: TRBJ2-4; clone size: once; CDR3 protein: CASTGGNKNIQYF; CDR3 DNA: TGTGCCAGTACGGGGGGAAACAAAAACATTCAGTACTTC
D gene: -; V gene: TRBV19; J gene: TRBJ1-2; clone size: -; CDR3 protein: CASTPTAVYGYTF; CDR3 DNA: TGTGCCAGTACTCCGACAGCCGTCTATGGCTACACCTTC
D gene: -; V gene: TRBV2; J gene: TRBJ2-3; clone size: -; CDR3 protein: CASSIEAADTQYF; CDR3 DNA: TGTGCCAGCAGTATCGAGGCGGCAGATACGCAGTATTTT
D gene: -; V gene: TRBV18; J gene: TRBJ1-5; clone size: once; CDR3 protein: CASSRDNQGQPQHF; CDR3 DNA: TGTGCCAGCTCACGCGACAATCAGGGCCAGCCCCAGCATTTT
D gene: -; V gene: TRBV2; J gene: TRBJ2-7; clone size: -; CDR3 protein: CASRAPRFLGYEQYF; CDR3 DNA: TGTGCCAGCAGGGCCCCGCGGTTCCTTGGCTACGAGCAGTACTTC
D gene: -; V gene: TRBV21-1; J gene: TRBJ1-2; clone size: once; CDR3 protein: CASSNQPGQDYGYTF; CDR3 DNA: TGTGCCAGCAGCAATCAACCGGGACAAGACTATGGCTACACCTTC
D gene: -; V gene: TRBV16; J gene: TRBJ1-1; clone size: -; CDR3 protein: CASSRTANTEAFF; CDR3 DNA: TGTGCCAGCAGCAGGACAGCGAACACTGAAGCTTTCTTT
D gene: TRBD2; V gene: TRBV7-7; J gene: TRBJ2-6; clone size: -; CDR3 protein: CASSPGGSTGANVLTF; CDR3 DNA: TGTGCTAGCAGCCCCGGGGGGAGTACAGGGGCCAACGTCCTGACTTTC
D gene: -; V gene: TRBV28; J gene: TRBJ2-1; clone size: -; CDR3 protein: CASSPRRLTGVNEQFF; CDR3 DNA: TGTGCCAGCAGTCCCCGGAGACTAACGGGGGTGAATGAGCAGTTCTTC
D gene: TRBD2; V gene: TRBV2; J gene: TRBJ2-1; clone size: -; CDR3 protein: CASKGGVYEQFF; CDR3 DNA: TGTGCCAGCAAGGGAGGGGTCTACGAGCAGTTCTTC
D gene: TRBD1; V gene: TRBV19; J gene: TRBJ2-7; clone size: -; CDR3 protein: CASSIQGQPSYEQYF; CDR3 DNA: TGTGCCAGTAGCATCCAGGGACAGCCTTCCTACGAGCAGTACTTC
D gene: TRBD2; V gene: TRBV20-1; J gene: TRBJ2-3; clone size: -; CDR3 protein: CSASGVGLASTDTQYF; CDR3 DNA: TGCAGTGCTAGTGGAGTGGGACTAGCGAGCACAGATACGCAGTATTTT
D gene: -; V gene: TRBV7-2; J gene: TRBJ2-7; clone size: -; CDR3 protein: CASSLRQGYYEQYF; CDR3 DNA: TGTGCCAGCAGCTTACGGCAGGGTTACTACGAGCAGTACTTC
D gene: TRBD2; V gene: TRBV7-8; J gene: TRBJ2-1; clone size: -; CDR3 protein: CASSPPLLIGGGANEQFF; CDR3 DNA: TGTGCCAGCAGCCCCCCCCTGCTAATTGGCGGGGGGGCCAATGAGCAGTTCTTC
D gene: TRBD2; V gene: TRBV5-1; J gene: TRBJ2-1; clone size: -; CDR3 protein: CASSSLAGPRNLDEQFF; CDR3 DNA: TGCGCCAGCAGCTCACTAGCGGGGCCCCGAAATTTGGATGAGCAGTTCTTC
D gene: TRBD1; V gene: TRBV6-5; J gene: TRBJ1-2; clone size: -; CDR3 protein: CASSTGGYGYTF; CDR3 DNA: TGTGCCAGCAGTACAGGGGGGTACGGCTACACCTTC
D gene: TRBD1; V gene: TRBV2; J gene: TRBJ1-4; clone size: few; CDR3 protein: CASSSPGQKNEKLFF; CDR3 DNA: TGTGCCAGCAGTTCCCCGGGACAGAAGAATGAAAAACTGTTTTTT
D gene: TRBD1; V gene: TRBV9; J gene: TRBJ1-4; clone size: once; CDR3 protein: CASSERQGNEKLFF; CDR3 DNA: TGTGCCAGCAGCGAACGACAGGGGAATGAAAAACTGTTTTTT
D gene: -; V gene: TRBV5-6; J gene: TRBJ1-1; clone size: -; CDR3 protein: CASSLERGGTEAFF; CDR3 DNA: TGTGCCAGCAGCTTGGAAAGGGGTGGCACTGAAGCTTTCTTT
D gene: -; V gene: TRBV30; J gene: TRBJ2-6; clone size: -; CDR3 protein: CAWKTGADTSSGANVLTF; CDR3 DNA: TGTGCCTGGAAAACCGGCGCGGACACCTCCTCTGGGGCCAACGTCCTGACTTTC
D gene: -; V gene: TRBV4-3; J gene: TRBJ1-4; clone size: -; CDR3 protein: CASSQDHAENEKLFF; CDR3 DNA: TGCGCCAGCAGCCAAGATCACGCTGAGAATGAAAAACTGTTTTTT
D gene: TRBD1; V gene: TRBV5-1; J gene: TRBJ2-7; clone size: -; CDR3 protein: CASSSAPRTGGFDEQYF; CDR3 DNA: TGCGCCAGCAGCTCGGCCCCGCGGACAGGGGGCTTCGACGAGCAGTACTTC
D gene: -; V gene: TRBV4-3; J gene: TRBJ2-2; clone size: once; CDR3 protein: CASSQEGFQGFTGELFF; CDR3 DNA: TGCGCTAGCAGCCAAGAGGGTTTTCAGGGGTTCACCGGGGAGCTGTTTTTT
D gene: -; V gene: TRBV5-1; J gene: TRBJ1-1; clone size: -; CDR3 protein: CASSLSLRQVNTEAFF; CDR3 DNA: TGCGCCAGCAGCTTGTCCCTAAGACAGGTGAACACTGAAGCTTTCTTT
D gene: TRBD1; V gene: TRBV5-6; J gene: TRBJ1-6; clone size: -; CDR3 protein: CASSLGTGVGLVSPLHF; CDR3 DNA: TGTGCCAGCAGCCTCGGGACAGGGGTGGGTCTAGTCTCACCCCTCCACTTT
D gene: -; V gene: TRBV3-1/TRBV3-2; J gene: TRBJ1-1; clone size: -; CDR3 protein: CASSQSREAFF; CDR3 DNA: TGTGCCAGCAGCCAAAGCAGGGAAGCTTTCTTT
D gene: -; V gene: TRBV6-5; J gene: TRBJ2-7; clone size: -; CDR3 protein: CASSPPIPRAYEQYF; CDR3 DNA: TGTGCCAGCAGTCCACCGATCCCCCGCGCCTACGAGCAGTACTTC
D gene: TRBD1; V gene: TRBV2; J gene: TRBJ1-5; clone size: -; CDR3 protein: CASTTDRLNQPQHF; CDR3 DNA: TGTGCCAGCACCACGGACAGGTTAAATCAGCCCCAGCATTTT
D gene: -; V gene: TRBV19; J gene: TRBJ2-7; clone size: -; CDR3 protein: CASSIRDTSYEQYF; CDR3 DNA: TGTGCCAGTAGTATCCGGGACACCTCCTACGAGCAGTACTTC
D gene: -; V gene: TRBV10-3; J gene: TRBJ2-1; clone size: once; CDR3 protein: CAISGLEDSYNEQFF; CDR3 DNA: TGTGCCATCAGTGGGCTTGAGGACAGCTACAATGAGCAGTTCTTC